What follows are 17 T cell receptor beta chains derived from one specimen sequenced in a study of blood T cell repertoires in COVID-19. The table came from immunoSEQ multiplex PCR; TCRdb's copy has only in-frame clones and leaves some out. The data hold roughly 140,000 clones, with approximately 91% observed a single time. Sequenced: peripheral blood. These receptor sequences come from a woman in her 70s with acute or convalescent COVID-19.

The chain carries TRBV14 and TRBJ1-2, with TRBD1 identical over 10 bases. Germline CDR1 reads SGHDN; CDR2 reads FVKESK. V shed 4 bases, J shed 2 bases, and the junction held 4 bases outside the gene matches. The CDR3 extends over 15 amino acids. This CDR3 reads CASSPRTGGNYGYTF. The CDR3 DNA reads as TGTGCCAGCAGCCCGAGGACAGGGGGAAACTATGGCTACACCTTC.

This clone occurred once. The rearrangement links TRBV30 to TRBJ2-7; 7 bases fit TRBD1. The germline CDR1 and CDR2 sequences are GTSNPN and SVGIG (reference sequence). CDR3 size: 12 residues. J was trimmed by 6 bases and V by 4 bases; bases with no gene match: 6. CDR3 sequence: CAWTRGLGEQYF. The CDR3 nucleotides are TGTGCCTGGACAAGGGGGCTTGGCGAGCAGTACTTC.

In DNA form, the CDR3 reads TGTGCCAGCAGCGCGGGGACAGGGGGATGGAACACTGAAGCTTTCTTT. This sequence encodes CASSAGTGGWNTEAFF. The J gene is TRBJ1-1, the V gene TRBV9, with 11 bases that match TRBD1. The germline V gene has CDR1 SGDLS and CDR2 YYNGEE. Losses at the gene ends were 3 bases for V and 1 base for J; bases not matched to a gene: 5. This CDR3 has 16 residues.

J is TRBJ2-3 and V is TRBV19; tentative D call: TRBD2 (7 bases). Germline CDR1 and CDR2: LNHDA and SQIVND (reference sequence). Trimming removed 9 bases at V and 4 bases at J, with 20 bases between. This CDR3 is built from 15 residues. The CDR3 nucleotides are TGTGCCAGCCGGAGTGGGGGGGGCGGGGCAGATACGCAGTATTTT. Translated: CASRSGGGGADTQYF.

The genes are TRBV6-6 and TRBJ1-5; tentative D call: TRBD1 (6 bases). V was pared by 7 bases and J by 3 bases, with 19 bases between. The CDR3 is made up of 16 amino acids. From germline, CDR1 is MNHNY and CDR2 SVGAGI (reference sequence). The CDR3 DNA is TGTGCCAGCACCCAGGCGTCGACAGGTTTCAATCAGCCCCAGCATTTT. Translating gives CASTQASTGFNQPQHF.

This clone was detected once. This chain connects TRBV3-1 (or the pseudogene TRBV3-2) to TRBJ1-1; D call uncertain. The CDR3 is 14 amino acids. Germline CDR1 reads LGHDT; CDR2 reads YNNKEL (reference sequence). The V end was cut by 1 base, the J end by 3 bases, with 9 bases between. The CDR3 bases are TGTGCCAGCAGCCAAGGGAGCGGTCACACTGAAGCTTTCTTT. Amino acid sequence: CASSQGSGHTEAFF.

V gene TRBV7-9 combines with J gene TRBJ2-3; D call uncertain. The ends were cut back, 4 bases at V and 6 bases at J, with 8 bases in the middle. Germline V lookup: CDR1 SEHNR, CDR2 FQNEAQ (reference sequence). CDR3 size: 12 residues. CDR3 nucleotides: TGTGCCAGCAGCTCCCCTTTGGATACGCAGTATTTT. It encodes CASSSPLDTQYF.

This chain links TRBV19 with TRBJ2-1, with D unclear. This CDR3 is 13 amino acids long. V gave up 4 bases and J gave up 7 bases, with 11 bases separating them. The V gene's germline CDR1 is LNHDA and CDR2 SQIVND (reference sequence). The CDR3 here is CASSRTEANEQFF. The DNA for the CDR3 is TGTGCCAGTAGTAGAACTGAGGCTAATGAGCAGTTCTTC. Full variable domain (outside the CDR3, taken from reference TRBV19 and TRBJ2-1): DGGITQSPKYLFRKEGQNVTLSCEQNLNHDAMYWYRQDPGQGLRLIYYSQIVNDFQKGDIAEGYSVSREKKESFPLTVTSAQKNPTAFYLCASSRTEANEQFFGPGTRLTVL.

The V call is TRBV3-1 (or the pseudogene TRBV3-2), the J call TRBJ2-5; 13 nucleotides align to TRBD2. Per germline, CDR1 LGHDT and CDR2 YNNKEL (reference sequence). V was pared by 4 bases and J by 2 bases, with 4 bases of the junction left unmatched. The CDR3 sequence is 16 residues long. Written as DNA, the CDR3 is TGTGCCAGCAGCCTTCGGACTAGCGGGGGTCAAGAGACCCAGTACTTC. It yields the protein CASSLRTSGGQETQYF.

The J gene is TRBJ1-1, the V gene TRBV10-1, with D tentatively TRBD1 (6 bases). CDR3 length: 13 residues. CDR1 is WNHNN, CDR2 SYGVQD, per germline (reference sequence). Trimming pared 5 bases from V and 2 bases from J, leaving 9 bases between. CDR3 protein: CASSPTGNTEAFF. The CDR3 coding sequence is TGCGCCAGCAGTCCGACAGGCAACACTGAAGCTTTCTTT.

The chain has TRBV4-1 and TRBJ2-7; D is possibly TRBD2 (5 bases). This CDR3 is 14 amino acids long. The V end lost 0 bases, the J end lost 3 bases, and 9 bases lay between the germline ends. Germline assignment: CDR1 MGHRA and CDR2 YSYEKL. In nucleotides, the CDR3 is TGCGCCAGCAGCCAAGATCCGGCGGGCTACGAGCAGTACGTC. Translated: CASSQDPAGYEQYV.

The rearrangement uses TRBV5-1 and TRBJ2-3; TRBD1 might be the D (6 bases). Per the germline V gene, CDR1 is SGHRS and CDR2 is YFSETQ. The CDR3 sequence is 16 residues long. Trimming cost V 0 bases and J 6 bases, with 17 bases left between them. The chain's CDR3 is CASSLVPSTGWDTQYF. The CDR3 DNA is TGCGCCAGCAGCTTGGTCCCTTCTACAGGGTGGGATACGCAGTATTTT.

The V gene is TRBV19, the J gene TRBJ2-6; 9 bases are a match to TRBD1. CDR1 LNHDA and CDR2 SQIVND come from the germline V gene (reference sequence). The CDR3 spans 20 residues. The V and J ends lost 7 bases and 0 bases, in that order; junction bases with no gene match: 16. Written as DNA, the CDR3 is TGTGCCAGTACCGAGGGACAGGGTTTTCTGGTAGGCTCTGGGGCCAACGTCCTGACTTTC. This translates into CASTEGQGFLVGSGANVLTF.

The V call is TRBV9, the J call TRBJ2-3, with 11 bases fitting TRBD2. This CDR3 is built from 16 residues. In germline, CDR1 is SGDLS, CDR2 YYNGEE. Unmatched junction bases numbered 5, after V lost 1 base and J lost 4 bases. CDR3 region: CASSVTATSGADTQYF. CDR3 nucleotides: TGTGCCAGCAGCGTAACCGCGACTAGCGGGGCAGATACGCAGTATTTT.

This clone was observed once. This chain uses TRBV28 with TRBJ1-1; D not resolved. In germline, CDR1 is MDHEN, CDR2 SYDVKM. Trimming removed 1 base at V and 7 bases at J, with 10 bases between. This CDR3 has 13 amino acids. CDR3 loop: CASSLFIRGEAFF. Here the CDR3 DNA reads TGTGCCAGCAGTTTATTTATTAGAGGTGAAGCTTTCTTT.

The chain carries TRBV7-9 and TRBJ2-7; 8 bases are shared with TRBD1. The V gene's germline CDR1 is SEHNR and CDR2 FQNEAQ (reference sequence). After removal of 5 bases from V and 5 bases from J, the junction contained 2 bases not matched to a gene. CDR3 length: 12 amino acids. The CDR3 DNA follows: TGTGCCAGCAGCCTGACAGGGGACGAGCAGTACGTC. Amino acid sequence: CASSLTGDEQYV.

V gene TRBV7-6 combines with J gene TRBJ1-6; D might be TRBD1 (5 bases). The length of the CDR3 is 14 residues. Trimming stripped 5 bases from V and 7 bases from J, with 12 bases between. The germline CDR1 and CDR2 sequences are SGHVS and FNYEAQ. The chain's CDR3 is CASSQQVQNSPLHF. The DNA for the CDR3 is TGTGCCAGCAGCCAACAGGTTCAAAATTCACCCCTCCACTTT.